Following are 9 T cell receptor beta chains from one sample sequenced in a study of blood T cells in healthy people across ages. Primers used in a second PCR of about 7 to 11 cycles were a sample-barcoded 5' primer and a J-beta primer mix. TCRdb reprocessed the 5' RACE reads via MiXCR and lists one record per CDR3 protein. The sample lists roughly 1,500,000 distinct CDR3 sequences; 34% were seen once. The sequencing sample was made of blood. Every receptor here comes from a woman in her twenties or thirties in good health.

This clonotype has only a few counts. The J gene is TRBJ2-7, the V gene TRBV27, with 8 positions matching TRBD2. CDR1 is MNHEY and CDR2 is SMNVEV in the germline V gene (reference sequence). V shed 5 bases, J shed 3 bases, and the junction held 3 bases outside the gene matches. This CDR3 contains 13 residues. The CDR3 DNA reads TGTGCCAGCAGTCACGGGACTAGCTACGAGCAGTACTTC. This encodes CASSHGTSYEQYF.

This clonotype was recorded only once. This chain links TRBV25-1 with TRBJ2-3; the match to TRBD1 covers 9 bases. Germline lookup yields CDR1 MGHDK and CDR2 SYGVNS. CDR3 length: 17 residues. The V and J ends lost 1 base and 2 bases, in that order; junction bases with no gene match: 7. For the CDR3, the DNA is TGTGCCAGCAGTGAATTGACCGGGACAGGGATCACAGATACGCAGTATTTT. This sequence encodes CASSELTGTGITDTQYF.

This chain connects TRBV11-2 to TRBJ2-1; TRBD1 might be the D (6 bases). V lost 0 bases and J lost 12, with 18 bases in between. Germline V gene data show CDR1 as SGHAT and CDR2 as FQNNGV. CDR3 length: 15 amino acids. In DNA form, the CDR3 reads TGTGCCAGCAGCTTAGATACGGGACACCACGATGGGCAGTTCTTC. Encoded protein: CASSLDTGHHDGQFF. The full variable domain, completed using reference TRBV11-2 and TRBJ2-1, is EAGVAQSPRYKIIEKRQSVAFWCNPISGHATLYWYQQILGQGPKLLIQFQNNGVVDDSQLPKDRFSAERLKGVDSTLKIQPAKLEDSAVYLCASSLDTGHHDGQFFGPGTRLTVL.

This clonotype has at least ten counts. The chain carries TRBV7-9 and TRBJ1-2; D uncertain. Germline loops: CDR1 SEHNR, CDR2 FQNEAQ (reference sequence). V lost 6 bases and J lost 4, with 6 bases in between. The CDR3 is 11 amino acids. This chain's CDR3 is CASSASYGYTF. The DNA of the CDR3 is TGTGCCAGCAGTGCCTCCTATGGCTACACCTTC. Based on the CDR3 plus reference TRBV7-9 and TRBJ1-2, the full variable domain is DTGVSQNPRHKITKRGQNVTFRCDPISEHNRLYWYRQTLGQGPEFLTYFQNEAQLEKSRLLSDRFSAERPKGSFSTLEIQRTEQGDSAMYLCASSASYGYTFGSGTRLTVV.

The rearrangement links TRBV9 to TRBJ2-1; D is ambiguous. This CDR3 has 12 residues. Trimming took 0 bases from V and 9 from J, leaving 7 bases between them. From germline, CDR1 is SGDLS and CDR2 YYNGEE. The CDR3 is CASSVVGSEQFF. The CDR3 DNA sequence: TGTGCCAGCAGCGTAGTGGGCAGTGAGCAGTTCTTC.

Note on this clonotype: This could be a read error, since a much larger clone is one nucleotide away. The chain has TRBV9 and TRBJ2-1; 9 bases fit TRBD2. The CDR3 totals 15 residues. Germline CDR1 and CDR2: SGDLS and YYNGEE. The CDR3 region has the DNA TGTGCCGGCAGTTCCTCGGGACTAGCCGCGAATGAGCAGTTCTTC. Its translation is CAGSSSGLAANEQFF.

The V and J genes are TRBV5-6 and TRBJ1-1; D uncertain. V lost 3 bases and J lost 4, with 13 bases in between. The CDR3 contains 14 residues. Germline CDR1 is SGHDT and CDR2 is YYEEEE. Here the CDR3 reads CASSYKSWGTEAFF. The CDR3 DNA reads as TGTGCCAGCAGCTATAAGAGTTGGGGCACTGAAGCTTTCTTT. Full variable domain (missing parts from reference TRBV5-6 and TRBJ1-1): DAGVTQSPTHLIKTRGQQVTLRCSPKSGHDTVSWYQQALGQGPQFIFQYYEEEERQRGNFPDRFSGHQFPNYSSELNVNALLLGDSALYLCASSYKSWGTEAFFGQGTRLTVV.

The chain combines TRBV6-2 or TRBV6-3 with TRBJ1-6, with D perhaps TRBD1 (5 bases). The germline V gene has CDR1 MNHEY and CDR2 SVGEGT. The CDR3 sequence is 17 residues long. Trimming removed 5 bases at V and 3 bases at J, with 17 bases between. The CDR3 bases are TGTGCCAGCAGTATGGACTACGACAGCAACTATAATTCACCCCTCCACTTT. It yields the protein CASSMDYDSNYNSPLHF.

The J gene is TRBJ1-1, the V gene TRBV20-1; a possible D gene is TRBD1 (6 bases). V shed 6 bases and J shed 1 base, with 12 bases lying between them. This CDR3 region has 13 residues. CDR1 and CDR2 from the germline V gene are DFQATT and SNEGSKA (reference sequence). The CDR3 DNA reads TGCAGTGCAACAGACAGGAGGAACACTGAAGCTTTCTTT. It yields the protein CSATDRRNTEAFF.